Below, 8 T cell receptor beta chains from the same sample are listed, as sequenced in a study of T cells after yellow fever vaccination. Each CDR3 protein is one row after TCRdb ran MiXCR on the 5' RACE reads. The sample lists 300,000 to 350,000 distinct CDR3 sequences; approximately 4.3% were seen once. Specimen: PBMCs, collected 15 days after the yellow fever booster vaccination. The receptors were sampled from a man between 18 and 29 years old who received the YFV17D yellow fever vaccine.

This clonotype was found a few times. The junction departs from the called germline gene at one end, perhaps through a read error. This CDR3 is CASTLGQILSPAFF. The CDR3 nucleotides are TGTGCCAGCACCTTGGGCCAGATATTATCGCCGGCTTTCTTT. The chain links TRBV5-5 to TRBJ1-1; D uncertain. Per germline, CDR1 SGHKS and CDR2 YYEKEE (reference sequence). The CDR3 length is 14 residues. Using reference TRBV5-5 and TRBJ1-1 for the parts outside the CDR3, the full variable domain is DAGVTQSPTHLIKTRGQQVTLRCSPISGHKSVSWYQQVLGQGPQFIFQYYEKEERGRGNFPDRFSARQFPNYSSELNVNALLLGDSALYLCASTLGQILSPAFFGQGTRLTVV.

There are a few counts of this clonotype. This chain uses TRBV7-9 with TRBJ1-4, with a weak D call TRBD1 (6 bases). This CDR3 is 13 amino acids long. Germline loops: CDR1 SEHNR, CDR2 FQNEAQ (reference sequence). Deletions cut 5 bases from V and 8 bases from J, with 12 bases between. CDR3 in DNA: TGTGCCAGCAGCACCCGGACAGTAGAAAAACTGTTTTTT. Protein sequence: CASSTRTVEKLFF.

This clonotype showed up just a few times. The rearrangement uses TRBV30 and TRBJ2-1, with 7 positions matching TRBD1. CDR1 is GTSNPN and CDR2 is SVGIG in the germline V gene (reference sequence). The CDR3 extends over 12 amino acids. The V gene end was trimmed by 1 base and the J gene end by 8 bases; junction bases not matched to a gene: 2. The CDR3 spells CAWSEGGYEQFF. The CDR3 region has the DNA TGTGCCTGGAGTGAAGGGGGCTATGAGCAGTTCTTC.

The chain combines TRBV10-3 with TRBJ1-2; 8 bases are a match to TRBD1. The germline gives CDR1 ENHRY, CDR2 SYGVKD. This CDR3 is built from 13 residues. V lost 4 bases, J lost 4 bases, and 2 bases stayed unmatched. CDR3 sequence: CAISGTGSYGYTF. The CDR3, as DNA: TGTGCCATCAGTGGGACAGGGAGCTATGGCTACACCTTC.

The rearrangement uses TRBV20-1 and TRBJ1-2; D may be TRBD1 (5 bases). The CDR3 extends over 14 amino acids. The ends were cut back, 5 bases at V and 0 bases at J, with 13 bases in the middle. Germline V gives CDR1 DFQATT, CDR2 SNEGSKA (reference sequence). CDR3 residues: CSAGPGDPNYGYTF. For the CDR3, the DNA is TGCAGTGCTGGCCCGGGGGACCCTAACTATGGCTACACCTTC.

This clonotype occurred a few times. This rearrangement joins TRBV6-5 to TRBJ1-2; D gene unclear. The CDR3 has 13 residues. Germline values: CDR1 MNHEY, CDR2 SVGAGI. Deletions cut 6 bases from V and 6 bases from J, with 14 bases between. The CDR3 region has the DNA TGTGCCAGCAGCCGCAGCTCGGGAGATGGCTACACCTTC. Its protein product is CASSRSSGDGYTF.

This clonotype was counted between two and nine times. This chain joins TRBV7-9 and TRBJ2-6; weak D call: TRBD2 (5 bases). The CDR3 extends over 15 amino acids. V shed 2 bases and J shed 4 bases, with 9 bases lying between them. CDR1 is SEHNR, CDR2 FQNEAQ, per germline (reference sequence). CDR3 sequence reads: CASSLRTGGANVLTF. The CDR3 nucleotides read TGTGCCAGCAGCTTACGAACGGGAGGGGCCAACGTCCTGACTTTC.

This clonotype was found many times. V gene TRBV15 combines with J gene TRBJ2-7, with D possibly being TRBD1 (5 bases). Germline lookup yields CDR1 LNHNV and CDR2 YYDKDF (reference sequence). V dropped 0 bases and J dropped 7 bases, with 10 bases sitting between them. This CDR3 has 13 amino acids. CDR3 nucleotide sequence: TGTGCCACCAGCAGAGATACAGGAGCTGAGCAGTACTTC. Amino acid sequence: CATSRDTGAEQYF.